This T cell receptor beta chain derives from a study of blood T cell repertoires in COVID-19. Study details: Samples came from the United States, Italy and Spain, spanning acute and convalescent COVID-19. From T cells, B-cell-depleted T cells, or PBMCs came the material, which was cDNA or gDNA.

In the authors' workflow: Amplification of reference gene primers provided the estimated nucleated cell counts. Clones were read by immunoSEQ multiplex PCR, and TCRdb kept only the in-frame ones, dropping some. D and trimming were read from the DNA, whereas the V and J calls and clone size are those reported in that table. The data hold about 160,000 clones, with 85% observed a single time. Per the germline V gene, CDR1 is MGHRA and CDR2 is YSYEKL. Trimming removed 4 bases from V and 7 bases from J, with 17 bases in between. The CDR3 contains 16 residues. This clone has more than one count but fewer than ten.

V is TRBV4-1 and J is TRBJ1-6; D gene ambiguous. The receptor was isolated from a human donor with acute or convalescent COVID-19. The donor label of this sample is uncertain. Sequenced material: peripheral blood. The DNA of the CDR3 is TGCGCCAGCAGCCCAGTAGCGGCGTCCCGGAATTCACCCCTCCACTTT. The encoded protein is CASSPVAASRNSPLHF.